This is a list of T cell receptor beta chains from one sample in a study of regulatory T cells in long-lasting Graves disease. TCRdb ran MiXCR on the multiplex PCR reads and lists one entry per CDR3 protein. The sample contains 450,000 to 650,000 distinct CDR3 sequences, 15% to 20% of which appear only once. This sample was also put to use in a study of T cells in Graves' hyperthyroidism and ophthalmopathy.

The sequencing used peripheral blood mononuclear cells (PBMCs), collected at new diagnosis, from a patient treated with antithyroid drugs. These receptor sequences come from a woman aged 40 to 65 with Graves disease. CDR3s include the opening cysteine and the closing phenylalanine or tryptophan. For some rows the clone size is stated as once, few or many, or as a class when expanded; others skip it.

TRBV2,many,13,CASSDGRNQPQHF
TRBV12-3/TRBV12-4,.,16,CASSFGDSFSGNTIYF
TRBV12-3/TRBV12-4,few,16,CASSLQGGGGLSEQYF
TRBV18,.,18,CASSPQGLAGVSSYEQYF
TRBV10-3,few,11,CAIRRDSEAFF
TRBV12-3/TRBV12-4,many,14,CASSPPGARYGYTF
TRBV10-3,.,13,CAIRSERINEQFF
TRBV11-3,many,12,CASSSHAGELFF
TRBV6-1,many,11,CASATNEKLFF
TRBV11-2,.,22,CASSLGRRIGENIKLGTYEQYF